A selection of T cell receptor beta chains follows, all from one sample in a study of response to subunit inactivated influenza vaccine. Each CDR3 protein gets one entry after TCRdb re-called the RT-PCR reads with MiXCR. The data hold about 580,000 distinct CDR3 sequences, with approximately 14% observed a single time. Sequenced material: PBMCs from blood, taken 11 to 12 days after vaccination. The source is a man aged 45-65 years who received an inactivated influenza vaccine. Each CDR3 is given with its conserved first and last residue. D genes are given only for firm matches. Part of the rows lack a size; the others show once, few, many or a class for expanded clones.

clone size	V gene	J gene	D gene	CDR3 DNA	CDR3 protein
NA	TRBV6-2/TRBV6-3	TRBJ2-1	TRBD1	TGTGCCAGCAGCCAAAAGGCGGGACAGGGAGTGAGAAATGAGCAGTTCTTC	CASSQKAGQGVRNEQFF
few	TRBV5-1	TRBJ1-4	TRBD1	TGCGCCAGCAGCTACACAGGGGACCCGCGGGCTGAAAAACTGTTTTTT	CASSYTGDPRAEKLFF
NA	TRBV5-5	TRBJ2-2	NA	TGTGCCAGCAGCTTGCTCGGGCCCCCGGGGTCCGGGGAGCTGTTTTTT	CASSLLGPPGSGELFF
few	TRBV7-6	TRBJ2-1	TRBD2	TGTGCCAGCAGCTTAGCCCCGACTAGCGGGATCTACAATGAGCAGTTCTTC	CASSLAPTSGIYNEQFF
NA	TRBV4-2	TRBJ2-3	NA	TGTGCCAGCAGTAAGGACTACGGGGATACGCAGTATTTT	CASSKDYGDTQYF
NA	TRBV7-8	TRBJ2-1	TRBD1	TGTGCCAGCAGCTTACGGGGACAGGGCAATGAGCAGTTCTTC	CASSLRGQGNEQFF
NA	TRBV20-1	TRBJ2-1	NA	TGCAGTGCTAGGCCCCTACTCCTTAACAATGAGCAGTTCTTC	CSARPLLLNNEQFF
few	TRBV18	TRBJ2-1	TRBD2	TGTGCCAGCTCGCGTCGGGGCGGGAGGATCAATGAGCAGTTCTTC	CASSRRGGRINEQFF
NA	TRBV6-5	TRBJ2-1	NA	TGTGCCAGCAGTTACTGGGACTCCTCCTACAATGAGCAGTTCTTC	CASSYWDSSYNEQFF
NA	TRBV4-1	TRBJ2-1	TRBD2	TGCACCAGCAGCCAGATAACTAGCGGGAGGTACAATGAGCAGTTCTTC	CTSSQITSGRYNEQFF
few	TRBV29-1	TRBJ2-5	NA	TGCAGCGGGGGGGCAGGGGGTACCATTTTTGACGAGGAGACCCAGTACTTC	CSGGAGGTIFDEETQYF
NA	TRBV4-3	TRBJ2-2	NA	TGCGCCAGCAGCCAAGGAAATAGCGTCGGGGAGCTGTTTTTT	CASSQGNSVGELFF
NA	TRBV28	TRBJ2-2	TRBD1	TGTGCCAGCAGCCTACAGGGGGTTGTCGGGGAGCTGTTTTTT	CASSLQGVVGELFF
NA	TRBV20-1	TRBJ2-5	NA	TGCAGTGCTTCACCCTCGGGCGGGGTCGGGGCAGAGACCCAGTACTTC	CSASPSGGVGAETQYF
once	TRBV10-3	TRBJ2-6	NA	TGTGCCATCAGTGCGGGGGACTCTGGGGCCAACGTCCTGACTTTC	CAISAGDSGANVLTF
many	TRBV12-3/TRBV12-4	TRBJ2-1	NA	TGTGCCAGCAGTTTAGCGGGGAGCGGCTACAATGAGCAGTTCTTC	CASSLAGSGYNEQFF
NA	TRBV5-4	TRBJ1-2	TRBD1	TGTGCCAGCAGCTTGGATGGACAGGGTGTATATGGCTACACCTTC	CASSLDGQGVYGYTF
NA	TRBV12-3/TRBV12-4	TRBJ1-2	NA	TGTGCCAGCAGTTTAGTCGAAACCCGCGGCTACACCTTC	CASSLVETRGYTF
few	TRBV7-9	TRBJ2-5	NA	TGTGCCAGCAGCCCCGACAGGCCCCAAGAGACCCAGTACTTC	CASSPDRPQETQYF
once	TRBV7-2	TRBJ2-7	TRBD1	TGTGCCAGCAGCCCACAGGGGGCGGATGAGCAGTACTTC	CASSPQGADEQYF
NA	TRBV11-2	TRBJ2-2	TRBD2	TGTGCCAGCAGCTTATGGGGGGGACCCGACACCGGGGAGCTGTTTTTT	CASSLWGGPDTGELFF
many	TRBV6-2/TRBV6-3	TRBJ1-1	NA	TGTGCCAGCAGGAACGACAGAATGAACACTGAAGCTTTCTTT	CASRNDRMNTEAFF
few	TRBV7-6	TRBJ1-4	TRBD1	TGTGCCAGCAGCCCCAGGGACAGGCGGAATGAAAAACTGTTTTTT	CASSPRDRRNEKLFF
NA	TRBV12-3/TRBV12-4	TRBJ1-4	NA	TGTGCCAGCAGTTTCCAGGGGAAGGTTAATGAAAAACTGTTTTTT	CASSFQGKVNEKLFF